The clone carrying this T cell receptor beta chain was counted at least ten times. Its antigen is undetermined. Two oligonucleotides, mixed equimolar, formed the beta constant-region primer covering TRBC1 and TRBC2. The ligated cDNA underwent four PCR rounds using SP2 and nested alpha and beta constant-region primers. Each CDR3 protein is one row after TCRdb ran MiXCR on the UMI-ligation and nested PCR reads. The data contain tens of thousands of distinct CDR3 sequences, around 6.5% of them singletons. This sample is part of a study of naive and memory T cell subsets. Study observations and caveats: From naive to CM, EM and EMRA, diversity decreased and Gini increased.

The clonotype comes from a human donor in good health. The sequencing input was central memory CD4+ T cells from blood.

CDR3 sequence reads: CASSSGTYYNEQFF. CDR3 bases: TGTGCCAGTTCTAGCGGGACTTACTACAATGAGCAGTTCTTC. The chain has TRBV12-3 or TRBV12-4 and TRBJ2-1; TRBD2 matches at 9 bases. The CDR3 spans 14 residues. The V and J ends lost 9 bases and 3 bases, in that order; junction bases with no gene match: 6.